This TCR beta chain emerged from a study of cytomegalovirus exposure and HLA in healthy donors. Study-level results: When a later analysis compared HLA-associated TCR beta chains with equally common others, the HLA-associated chains turned out to be more clonally expanded and to have lower generation probabilities. For most TCR sequences rarity was the rule, although some public TCRs occurred in many donors. As a later analysis showed, a missense DCLRE1C variant was linked to trimming of TCR beta V- and J-genes. Presence/absence analyses took donor sequencing depth as roughly uniform.

J gave up 8 bases and V 1 base, and 5 bases lay outside the gene matches. The CDR3 runs to 15 residues. Germline loops: CDR1 MGHDK, CDR2 SYGVNS. 60 Vbeta and 13 Jbeta primers were used in PCR. Assay used: immunoSEQ multiplex PCR; TCRdb lists only in-frame clones, some missing. The sample lists some 110,000 clones; under 70% were seen once. Concerning this clone itself: Its antigen is currently unknown.

V is TRBV25-1 and J is TRBJ1-4; 9 bases are a match to TRBD1. The receptor was isolated from a man under 40 in good health and CMV-seropositive. The sample was PBMCs. The CDR3 here is CASSESDRGSEKLFF. The CDR3 region has the DNA TGTGCCAGCAGTGAATCGGACAGGGGTAGCGAAAAACTGTTTTTT.